Below, 31 T cell receptor beta chains from the same sample are listed, as sequenced in a study of shared clonotypes between healthy human individuals. Some clones are missing from TCRdb's copy, which holds only in-frame ones; the method was immunoSEQ multiplex PCR. The repertoire consists of around 1,900,000 clones, with over 85% occurring once and the leading ten covering about 1.6%. Only CD45RO-negative cells positively selected for CCR7 counted as naive CD8 cells, so terminally differentiated effector memory CD45RA+ cells were excluded. The sample comprised naive CD8+ T cells from PBMCs. The origin of the receptors is a man between 18 and 35 years old in good health. Some clones in this sample may be carry-over from other donors' samples.

This chain uses TRBV28 with TRBJ1-1, with D possibly being TRBD1 (6 bases). The V gene lost 8 bases and the J gene lost 2 bases, with 24 bases spanning the gap. This CDR3 has 17 residues. Germline V CDR1 and CDR2: MDHEN, SYDVKM. CDR3 residues: CASGLITGTYSNTEAFF. DNA for the CDR3: TGTGCCAGCGGATTAATTACAGGGACCTATAGTAACACTGAAGCTTTCTTT.

As DNA, the CDR3 is TGTGCCAGCTCACCAGGGCCCACCTCCTACGAGCAGTACTTC. Encoded protein: CASSPGPTSYEQYF. The J gene is TRBJ2-7, the V gene TRBV18, with unresolved D. The length of the CDR3 is 14 residues. V was cut by 2 bases and J by 0 bases, with 8 bases left in between. Looked up from germline, CDR1 is KGHSH and CDR2 is LQKENI.

The J gene is TRBJ2-1, the V gene TRBV7-9; TRBD1 matches at 11 bases. V lost 2 bases to trimming and J lost 1 base; unmatched junction nucleotides: 10. CDR1 SEHNR and CDR2 FQNEAQ come from the germline V gene (reference sequence). There are 19 residues in the CDR3. The DNA for the CDR3 is TGTGCCAGCAGCTTATTCCCCCGGACAGGGGGCCCTTCCTACAATGAGCAGTTCTTC. It yields the protein CASSLFPRTGGPSYNEQFF.

The V and J genes are TRBV7-3 and TRBJ1-4; D ambiguous. CDR3 length: 15 residues. Germline CDR1 and CDR2: SGHTA and FQGTGA. The V gene lost 2 bases and the J gene lost 7 bases, with 14 bases spanning the gap. The CDR3 reads CASSLDRERFEKLFF. The CDR3 region has the DNA TGTGCCAGCAGCTTAGATAGGGAGCGGTTTGAAAAACTGTTTTTT.

The chain links TRBV10-3 to TRBJ2-2, with 7 bases identical to TRBD1. The J segment lost 4 bases and the V segment lost 7 bases, leaving 3 bases of the junction unmatched. This CDR3 is built from 13 residues. Germline V gene sequence: CDR1 ENHRY, CDR2 SYGVKD. CDR3 protein: CAIKTGTTGELFF. CDR3 bases: TGTGCCATCAAGACAGGGACCACCGGGGAGCTGTTTTTT.

V gene TRBV9 combines with J gene TRBJ2-3; TRBD2 agrees at 9 bases. Germline lookup yields CDR1 SGDLS and CDR2 YYNGEE. Trimming removed 4 bases from V and 6 bases from J; junction bases left unmatched: 6. The CDR3 runs 14 residues. The DNA for the CDR3 is TGTGCCAGCAGCCTTAGCGGGAGATCCGATACGCAGTATTTT. It translates to CASSLSGRSDTQYF. The full variable domain, in which reference TRBV9 and TRBJ2-3 provide the parts outside the CDR3, is DSGVTQTPKHLITATGQRVTLRCSPRSGDLSVYWYQQSLDQGLQFLIQYYNGEERAKGNILERFSAQQFPDLHSELNLSSLELGDSALYFCASSLSGRSDTQYFGPGTRLTVL.

The chain links TRBV5-1 to TRBJ1-5; D unclear. The CDR3 covers 15 residues. V was pared by 0 bases and J by 2 bases, with 9 bases between. The germline CDR1 and CDR2 sequences are SGHRS and YFSETQ. CDR3 region: CASSLEGSRNQPQHF. In nucleotides, the CDR3 is TGCGCCAGCAGCTTGGAAGGCTCTCGCAATCAGCCCCAGCATTTT.

The chain couples TRBV10-3 to TRBJ2-3; D unclear. V lost 11 bases to trimming and J lost 0 bases, with 9 bases between them. Looked up from germline, CDR1 is ENHRY and CDR2 is SYGVKD. This CDR3 region has 12 residues. CDR3: CASSASTDTQYF. The DNA for the CDR3 is TGTGCCTCGTCGGCTAGCACAGATACGCAGTATTTT.

This clone was seen a few times. This specimen includes other DNA sequences encoding the same CDR3. This chain uses TRBV6-1 with TRBJ1-3; D ambiguous. This CDR3 is built from 14 residues. Trimming removed 1 base at V and 1 base at J, with 5 bases between. Per the germline V gene, CDR1 is MNHNS and CDR2 is SASEGT. The CDR3 sequence is CASSEGGSGNTIYF. The CDR3 DNA follows: TGTGCCAGCAGTGAAGGGGGATCTGGAAACACCATATATTTT.

The genes are TRBV11-1 and TRBJ2-3; 9 bases agree with TRBD2. Looked up from germline, CDR1 is SGHAT and CDR2 is FQDESV (reference sequence). V lost 5 bases and J lost 7; bases outside the gene matches: 16. This CDR3 contains 17 residues. CDR3 sequence (DNA): TGTGCCAGCAGCCATCCCCCGGGACTAGCTGGATTCTATACGCAGTATTTT. Residues: CASSHPPGLAGFYTQYF.

The chain combines TRBV18 with TRBJ2-2, with a tentative D call TRBD2 (5 bases). The length of the CDR3 is 16 residues. V was pared by 4 bases and J by 0 bases, with 12 bases between. Germline V gives CDR1 KGHSH, CDR2 LQKENI. The CDR3 reads CASSQGRAANTGELFF. The CDR3 nucleotides read TGTGCCAGCTCACAGGGCAGAGCGGCGAACACCGGGGAGCTGTTTTTT.

V is TRBV6-6 and J is TRBJ1-5; D remains ambiguous. Trimming left V 5 bases short and J 0 bases short, with 5 bases between. This CDR3 has 13 amino acids. The V gene's germline CDR1 is MNHNY and CDR2 SVGAGI (reference sequence). The CDR3 DNA reads as TGTGCCAGCAGTACAGCTAGCAATCAGCCCCAGCATTTT. Translated: CASSTASNQPQHF.

The V gene is TRBV4-1, the J gene TRBJ2-7, with 7 bases aligning to TRBD1. Germline CDR1 MGHRA, CDR2 YSYEKL. V dropped 1 base and J dropped 3; count of bases not matched to a gene: 6. CDR3 length: 15 amino acids. The CDR3 protein is CASSQGWDSIYEQYF. CDR3 nucleotides: TGCGCCAGCAGCCAAGGGTGGGACAGCATCTACGAGCAGTACTTC.

The V and J genes are TRBV7-6 and TRBJ2-2; 14 bases agree with TRBD2. The CDR3 runs to 17 residues. Trimming cost V 5 bases and J 5 bases; bases outside gene matches: 7. Looked up from germline, CDR1 is SGHVS and CDR2 is FNYEAQ. CDR3 coding DNA: TGTGCCAGCAGCCGCGGGACTAGCGGGAGCCGAACCGGGGAGCTGTTTTTT. Translation gives CASSRGTSGSRTGELFF.

The chain joins TRBV30 to TRBJ2-1, with D perhaps matching TRBD2 (5 bases). Per germline, CDR1 GTSNPN and CDR2 SVGIG (reference sequence). The V end lost 3 bases, the J end lost 4 bases, and 10 bases lay between the germline ends. This CDR3 comprises 13 residues. CDR3 in amino acids: CAWRGRGYNEQFF. The CDR3 DNA reads as TGTGCCTGGAGGGGTCGGGGTTACAATGAGCAGTTCTTC.

This clone has just one count. Here the CDR3 reads CASSLAPGTGLYEQYF. The CDR3, as DNA: TGTGCCAGCAGCTTAGCTCCCGGGACAGGCCTCTACGAGCAGTACTTC. The genes are TRBV7-8 and TRBJ2-7, with 8 nucleotides matching TRBD1. The V gene's germline CDR1 is SGHVS and CDR2 FQNEAQ. This CDR3 has 16 residues. The trim removed 0 bases at V and 3 bases at J, leaving 7 bases unmatched.

On this clone: This specimen includes other DNA sequences encoding the same CDR3. The chain combines TRBV9 with TRBJ1-1; D gene ambiguous. V was clipped by 0 bases and J by 1 base, with 10 bases between them. The length of the CDR3 is 15 residues. CDR1 and CDR2 from the germline V gene are SGDLS and YYNGEE. The CDR3 DNA sequence: TGTGCCAGCAGCGTAGGACCAGGAGGGAACACTGAAGCTTTCTTT. Its translation: CASSVGPGGNTEAFF.

The chain has TRBV27 and TRBJ2-7; D is tentatively TRBD1 or TRBD2 (6 bases each). Trimming stripped 6 bases from V and 5 bases from J, with 17 bases between. This CDR3 is built from 14 residues. From germline, CDR1 is MNHEY and CDR2 SMNVEV (reference sequence). In DNA form, the CDR3 reads TGTGCCAGCAGACTGGTGGGGGGCCCCCACGAGCAGTACTTC. The encoded protein is CASRLVGGPHEQYF.

The chain is built from TRBV6-5 and TRBJ1-2; 9 bases agree with TRBD1. The ends lost 5 bases at V and 4 bases at J; junction bases unmatched: 5. The germline V gene has CDR1 MNHEY and CDR2 SVGAGI. The CDR3 is 14 residues long. The CDR3 is CASSTWDRAYGYTF. The CDR3 nucleotides are TGTGCCAGCAGTACTTGGGACAGGGCCTATGGCTACACCTTC.

The rearrangement uses TRBV2 and TRBJ1-4; tentative D call: TRBD1 (6 bases). Trimming took off 2 bases at V and 6 bases at J, with 22 bases between the two ends. The CDR3 is 18 residues long. Germline-derived CDR1 and CDR2 are SNHLY and FYNNEI. DNA of the CDR3: TGTGCCAGCAGTGAATGGGACTGGACAGACGCACACTATGAAAAACTGTTTTTT. It yields the protein CASSEWDWTDAHYEKLFF.

As for this clone: The same CDR3 is also encoded by other DNA sequences in this sample. V usage is TRBV5-1 and J usage is TRBJ2-5, with D perhaps being TRBD1 or TRBD2 (6 bases each). CDR1 and CDR2 (germline): SGHRS, YFSETQ. The V end lost 2 bases, the J end lost 2 bases, and 10 bases lay between the germline ends. The CDR3 spans 14 residues. The CDR3 loop reads CASSLTGRQETQYF. CDR3 sequence (DNA): TGCGCCAGCAGCTTAACAGGGAGGCAAGAGACCCAGTACTTC.

CDR3 nucleotide sequence: TGTGCCAGCAGCTCAACCAGGGGTGCCGGGGAGCTGTTTTTT. Amino acid sequence: CASSSTRGAGELFF. V usage is TRBV7-6 and J usage is TRBJ2-2; maybe TRBD1 (6 bases). The CDR3 runs 14 residues. V lost 4 bases and J lost 6, with 12 bases in between. Germline lookup yields CDR1 SGHVS and CDR2 FNYEAQ. The full variable domain, completed using reference TRBV7-6 and TRBJ2-2, is GAGVSQSPRYKVTKRGQDVALRCDPISGHVSLYWYRQALGQGPEFLTYFNYEAQQDKSGLPNDRFSAERPEGSISTLTIQRTEQRDSAMYRCASSSTRGAGELFFGEGSRLTVL.

The chain combines TRBV29-1 with TRBJ2-2, with D perhaps matching TRBD1 (6 bases). CDR1 and CDR2 from the germline V gene are SQVTM and ANQGSEA. This CDR3 has 13 amino acids. Trimming took off 8 bases at V and 6 bases at J, with 16 bases between the two ends. CDR3 DNA: TGCAGCCATGAGGGGGTGGCCGCCGGGGAGCTGTTTTTT. This translates into CSHEGVAAGELFF.

The rearrangement uses TRBV5-1 and TRBJ2-1; D remains unclear. Germline-derived CDR1 and CDR2 are SGHRS and YFSETQ. The CDR3 runs to 15 residues. V was cut by 4 bases and J by 3 bases, with 14 bases left in between. CDR3 amino acids: CASSTREDFYNEQFF. CDR3 nucleotide sequence: TGCGCCAGCAGCACACGTGAAGACTTCTACAATGAGCAGTTCTTC.

The CDR3 protein is CASSQDTGPGELFF. The CDR3 DNA follows: TGTGCCAGCAGCCAGGATACCGGGCCGGGGGAGCTGTTTTTT. The V and J genes are TRBV4-2 and TRBJ2-2, with D unclear. This CDR3 comprises 14 residues. Germline-derived CDR1 and CDR2 are LGHNA and YNFKEQ. The V gene lost 3 bases and the J gene lost 8 bases, with 13 bases spanning the gap.

The J gene is TRBJ1-1, the V gene TRBV7-3, with a possible D match to TRBD1 (5 bases). V was pared by 5 bases and J by 0 bases, with 16 bases between. This CDR3 is built from 16 residues. From germline, CDR1 is SGHTA and CDR2 FQGTGA. CDR3 bases: TGTGCCAGCAGCCCCGTGAGGCGGGGGGTGAACACTGAAGCTTTCTTT. Amino acid sequence: CASSPVRRGVNTEAFF.

The CDR3 region is CASSLGQGFTGELFF. The CDR3, as DNA: TGTGCCAGCAGCTTGGGGCAGGGGTTCACCGGGGAGCTGTTTTTT. The rearrangement joins TRBV5-5 to TRBJ2-2, with a tentative D call TRBD1 (6 bases). The CDR3 runs to 15 residues. CDR1 is SGHKS, CDR2 YYEKEE, per germline (reference sequence). V lost 0 bases, J lost 4 bases, and 10 bases lay in between.

The chain is built from TRBV7-9 and TRBJ1-2, with a possible D match to TRBD1 (6 bases). The CDR3 length is 16 residues. V was shortened by 4 bases and J by 3 bases, with 18 bases between the two germline ends. CDR1 and CDR2 from the germline V gene are SEHNR and FQNEAQ (reference sequence). The chain's CDR3 is CASSSSGRGLDYGYTF. The DNA of the CDR3 is TGTGCCAGCAGCTCCTCCGGCCGGGGGCTAGACTATGGCTACACCTTC.

The rearrangement joins TRBV7-9 to TRBJ2-7; 12 nucleotides agree with TRBD2. Germline lookup yields CDR1 SEHNR and CDR2 FQNEAQ (reference sequence). The V and J ends lost 5 bases and 4 bases, in that order; junction bases with no gene match: 6. This CDR3 has 15 residues. DNA of the CDR3: TGTGCCAGCAGCCCGACTAGCGGGAGAAGGTACGAGCAGTACTTC. It is translated as CASSPTSGRRYEQYF. The variable domain in full, with the rest retrieved from reference TRBV7-9 and TRBJ2-7, is DTGVSQNPRHKITKRGQNVTFRCDPISEHNRLYWYRQTLGQGPEFLTYFQNEAQLEKSRLLSDRFSAERPKGSFSTLEIQRTEQGDSAMYLCASSPTSGRRYEQYFGPGTRLTVT.

This clone is a singleton in its sample. This rearrangement joins TRBV7-8 to TRBJ2-7; weak D call: TRBD1 (6 bases). V lost 7 bases to trimming and J lost 4 bases, with 11 bases between them. The germline V gene has CDR1 SGHVS and CDR2 FQNEAQ. The CDR3 consists of 12 residues. CDR3 DNA sequence: TGTGCCAGCACGGGACACTCTTACGAGCAGTACTTC. This encodes CASTGHSYEQYF.

This chain links TRBV5-5 with TRBJ2-7; D is ambiguous. The germline V and J ends were trimmed by 4 bases and 2 bases, with 16 bases remaining between them. Germline assignment: CDR1 SGHKS and CDR2 YYEKEE (reference sequence). The CDR3 consists of 15 residues. The CDR3 here is CASSAALGYPYEQYF. DNA for the CDR3: TGTGCCAGCAGCGCTGCGCTGGGGTATCCCTACGAGCAGTACTTC.